This T cell receptor (beta chain) was sequenced for a study of CD8+CD57+ T cells in acquired aplastic anemia. Profiling that covered TCR beta VDJ and CDR3 relied on genomic DNA as its template. Each CDR3 protein is one row after TCRdb ran MiXCR on the reads. The sample gives 150,000 to 200,000 distinct CDR3 sequences, 35% to 50% of which show up once; about 2.9% is in the top ten. Sequencing used sorted CD4+, CD8+, or CD8+CD57+ T cells (not recorded which) from PBMCs. The receptor was isolated from a human donor in good health.

This chain's CDR3 is CATSDPRQGISGYTF. As DNA, the CDR3 is TGTGCCACCAGTGACCCTCGACAGGGAATCTCTGGCTACACCTTC. The chain joins TRBV24-1 to TRBJ1-2; 7 positions match TRBD1. Unmatched junction bases numbered 11, after V lost 4 bases and J lost 7 bases. CDR3 length: 15 amino acids. Germline V gives CDR1 KGHDR, CDR2 SFDVKD.